What follows are 30 T cell receptor beta chains derived from one specimen sequenced in a study of blood T cell repertoires in COVID-19. The assay was immunoSEQ multiplex PCR, and TCRdb's table has in-frame clones only and misses some. This sample has about 240,000 clones; 75% to 85% occur once, and the top ten carry 7.5%. Sequencing was carried out using peripheral blood. These receptors all come from an elderly woman with COVID-19, enrolled during active disease.

The V call is TRBV6-5, the J call TRBJ1-1, with TRBD1 identical over 11 bases. CDR3 length equals 12 residues. Trimming cost V 6 bases and J 11 bases; bases outside gene matches: 5. The germline V gene has CDR1 MNHEY and CDR2 SVGAGI. The chain's CDR3 is CASSRDRGLAFF. CDR3 nucleotide sequence: TGTGCCAGCAGCCGGGACAGGGGGTTGGCTTTCTTT.

The chain carries TRBV28 and TRBJ2-1, with 11 bases lining up with TRBD2. J gave up 10 bases and V 4 bases, and 12 bases lay outside the gene matches. The CDR3 is 16 residues long. Per germline, CDR1 MDHEN and CDR2 SYDVKM. CDR3 amino acids: CASSYPLAGGPGEQFF. CDR3 DNA: TGTGCCAGCAGTTACCCGTTAGCGGGAGGGCCAGGGGAGCAGTTCTTC.

The chain employs TRBV9 and TRBJ1-3, with TRBD1 as a possible D gene (5 bases). The CDR3 has 17 residues. V gave up 2 bases and J gave up 0 bases, with 15 bases separating them. The germline V gene has CDR1 SGDLS and CDR2 YYNGEE. As DNA, the CDR3 is TGTGCCAGCAGCGTCCTTCCGACAGACTCCTCTGGAAACACCATATATTTT. Amino acid sequence: CASSVLPTDSSGNTIYF.

The sample holds many counts of this clone. The chain joins TRBV11-2 to TRBJ1-2, with unresolved D. The CDR3 spans 13 residues. Germline V gives CDR1 SGHAT, CDR2 FQNNGV. Trimming shortened V by 5 bases and J by 6 bases, and 13 bases separated the two germline ends. This chain's CDR3 is CASSHSLTDGYTF. The CDR3 DNA is TGTGCCAGCAGCCACTCCCTTACCGATGGCTACACCTTC.

CDR3 nucleotides: TGTGCCACCAGCAGAGAAACCGGGATCCAAGAGACCCAGTACTTC. Its protein is CATSRETGIQETQYF. The genes are TRBV15 and TRBJ2-5, with D perhaps TRBD2 (5 bases). V gave up 0 bases and J gave up 1 base, with 9 bases separating them. Germline V gene sequence: CDR1 LNHNV, CDR2 YYDKDF (reference sequence). This CDR3 is built from 15 residues.

V and J are TRBV4-2 and TRBJ2-5, with D possibly TRBD2 on 5 matching bases. V shed 0 bases and J shed 2 bases, with 13 bases lying between them. The CDR3 covers 16 residues. Germline-derived CDR1 and CDR2 are LGHNA and YNFKEQ. CDR3 region: CASSQEVEGYQETQYF. In nucleotides, the CDR3 is TGTGCCAGCAGCCAAGAGGTTGAGGGTTATCAAGAGACCCAGTACTTC.

The V call is TRBV11-2, the J call TRBJ1-1; D call uncertain. There are 12 residues in the CDR3. Germline CDR1 and CDR2: SGHAT and FQNNGV. Trimming took off 5 bases at V and 8 bases at J, with 12 bases between the two ends. The CDR3 protein is CASSRTGFEAFF. The CDR3 DNA is TGTGCCAGCAGCCGGACGGGGTTCGAAGCTTTCTTT.

The chain uses TRBV2 and TRBJ1-4; 7 bases agree with TRBD1. The CDR3 is 14 residues long. Germline V gene data show CDR1 as SNHLY and CDR2 as FYNNEI. After removal of 4 bases from V and 8 bases from J, the junction contained 7 bases not matched to a gene. This CDR3 reads CASSVVTGKEKLFF. In nucleotides, the CDR3 is TGTGCCAGCAGTGTGGTGACAGGGAAGGAAAAACTGTTTTTT. Variable domain in full (rest from reference TRBV2 and TRBJ1-4): EPEVTQTPSHQVTQMGQEVILRCVPISNHLYFYWYRQILGQKVEFLVSFYNNEISEKSEIFDDQFSVERPDGSNFTLKIRSTKLEDSAMYFCASSVVTGKEKLFFGSGTQLSVL.

This chain links TRBV12-3 or TRBV12-4 with TRBJ2-5; TRBD1 is a possible D gene (5 bases). This CDR3 contains 12 residues. Trimming left V 5 bases short and J 5 bases short, with 9 bases between. CDR3 sequence: CASSPQVETQYF. Written as DNA, the CDR3 is TGTGCCAGCAGTCCACAGGTGGAGACCCAGTACTTC.

The CDR3: CASSIDRGPQTF. CDR3 sequence (DNA): TGTGCCAGTAGTATAGATCGTGGCCCCCAAACCTTC. The chain is built from TRBV19 and TRBJ1-2; unclear D gene. CDR1 is LNHDA, CDR2 SQIVND, per germline (reference sequence). CDR3 length: 12 amino acids. V lost 0 bases, J lost 14 bases, and 13 bases lay in between.

J is TRBJ2-1 and V is TRBV2; TRBD2 might be the D (5 bases). Trimming removed 6 bases at V and 3 bases at J, with 9 bases between. CDR3 length: 13 amino acids. The germline V gene has CDR1 SNHLY and CDR2 FYNNEI. CDR3 bases: TGTGCCAGCAGCCTAGCAATCTACAATGAGCAGTTCTTC. Encoded protein: CASSLAIYNEQFF.

The chain recombines TRBV18 with TRBJ1-2, with D possibly TRBD1 on 6 matching bases. The germline gives CDR1 KGHSH, CDR2 LQKENI. This CDR3 comprises 16 residues. Trimming shortened V by 5 bases and J by 8 bases, and 24 bases separated the two germline ends. The CDR3 here is CASSSSTGHSSPGYTF. CDR3 nucleotide sequence: TGTGCCAGCTCATCCTCGACAGGCCACAGTTCCCCGGGCTACACCTTC.

This clone has a single count. V usage is TRBV28 and J usage is TRBJ2-3; 8 nucleotides match TRBD1. The V segment lost 3 bases and the J segment 0 bases; nucleotides outside the gene matches: 2. The germline V gene encodes CDR1 MDHEN and CDR2 SYDVKM. This CDR3 has 15 residues. CDR3 sequence reads: CASSFGQGSTDTQYF. Written as DNA, the CDR3 is TGTGCCAGCAGTTTCGGACAGGGAAGCACAGATACGCAGTATTTT.

The chain is built from TRBV18 and TRBJ2-3; no definite D call. Germline loops: CDR1 KGHSH, CDR2 LQKENI. The CDR3 length is 15 residues. With 4 bases removed from V and 1 base from J, the gap between germline ends came to 12 bases. CDR3 sequence (DNA): TGTGCCAGCTCACAATCTCTACCCGGCACAGATACGCAGTATTTT. Residues: CASSQSLPGTDTQYF.

This clone has only one observation. CDR3 nucleotide sequence: TGTGCCACCAGTGATTTGACAGGGACCCAGCATTTT. It translates to CATSDLTGTQHF. This chain joins TRBV24-1 and TRBJ1-5; perhaps TRBD1 as D (6 bases). V lost 0 bases and J lost 11, with 7 bases in between. The CDR3 runs 12 residues. CDR1 and CDR2 (germline): KGHDR, SFDVKD.

This chain links TRBV7-2 with TRBJ2-1, with 10 bases aligning to TRBD2. The V segment lost 5 bases and the J segment 2 bases; nucleotides outside the gene matches: 6. This CDR3 spans 16 amino acids. Germline-derived CDR1 and CDR2 are SGHTA and FQGNSA. The CDR3 reads CASSNGLAATYNEQFF. CDR3 DNA: TGTGCCAGCAGCAACGGACTAGCGGCCACCTACAATGAGCAGTTCTTC.

The chain recombines TRBV6-4 with TRBJ1-2; D is unclear. V lost 5 bases and J lost 4, with 14 bases in between. Germline-derived CDR1 and CDR2 are MRHNA and SNTAGT. The CDR3 has 14 amino acids. This chain's CDR3 is CASSPAGSFYGYTF. The CDR3 DNA follows: TGTGCCAGCAGTCCCGCCGGGTCGTTCTATGGCTACACCTTC.

This sequence joins TRBV6-5 and TRBJ1-6; D remains ambiguous. This CDR3 has 14 amino acids. Germline values: CDR1 MNHEY, CDR2 SVGAGI. V was clipped by 7 bases and J by 4 bases, with 11 bases between them. In DNA form, the CDR3 reads TGTGCCAGCACCCCGTCAGGTTATAATTCACCCCTCCACTTT. This gives the protein CASTPSGYNSPLHF.

V is TRBV6-5 and J is TRBJ1-1; D perhaps matches TRBD1 (6 bases). V was clipped by 11 bases and J by 5 bases, with 18 bases between them. Per the germline V gene, CDR1 is MNHEY and CDR2 is SVGAGI. CDR3 size: 13 residues. This CDR3 reads CAAKPTGRTEAFF. As DNA, the CDR3 is TGTGCCGCGAAACCCACAGGGAGAACTGAAGCTTTCTTT.

The chain combines TRBV4-1 with TRBJ1-2; the match to TRBD1 covers 7 bases. V shed 4 bases, J shed 4 bases, and the junction held 6 bases outside the gene matches. CDR1 MGHRA and CDR2 YSYEKL come from the germline V gene. The CDR3 loop spans 14 amino acids. CDR3 sequence reads: CASSRPGQIYGYTF. The DNA for the CDR3 is TGCGCCAGCAGCCGTCCGGGACAGATCTATGGCTACACCTTC.

This clone was counted only a few times. The rearrangement uses TRBV11-3 and TRBJ2-3; TRBD1 matches 7 bases. CDR3 length: 17 amino acids. Unmatched junction bases numbered 12, after V lost 5 bases and J lost 1 base. Per germline, CDR1 SGHNT and CDR2 YENEEA. CDR3 coding DNA: TGTGCCAGCAGCACCTTCCGGGACAGAGAACGCACAGATACGCAGTATTTT. Its translation is CASSTFRDRERTDTQYF.

This chain uses TRBV19 with TRBJ1-4, with no clear D. Germline-derived CDR1 and CDR2 are LNHDA and SQIVND (reference sequence). Between the trimmed V and J ends, which lost 5 bases and 0 bases, there was a span of 13 bases. The CDR3 has 16 amino acids. CDR3 sequence (DNA): TGTGCCAGTAGTGATAGGCCCGGAGCAACTAATGAAAAACTGTTTTTT. Amino acids: CASSDRPGATNEKLFF.

Only one count was recorded for this clone. Sequence at one end of the junction differs from germline and may be a read error. This chain links TRBV14 with TRBJ1-2; D is perhaps TRBD1 (5 bases). Germline assignment: CDR1 SGHDN and CDR2 FVKESK. The CDR3 extends over 14 amino acids. DNA for the CDR3: TGTGCCAGCAGTCAAGCGTCCAGGGTTGGTGGCTACACCTTC. Translation gives CASSQASRVGGYTF.

The J gene is TRBJ2-7, the V gene TRBV4-1; 9 nucleotides line up with TRBD2. V shed 0 bases, J shed 0 bases, and the junction held 15 bases outside the gene matches. The CDR3 covers 20 residues. CDR1 and CDR2 (germline): MGHRA, YSYEKL. CDR3 sequence (DNA): TGCGCCAGCAGCCAAGAAGGGTACCTAGCGGGATCTTCGTTCTCCTACGAGCAGTACTTC. Its translation is CASSQEGYLAGSSFSYEQYF.

The chain is built from TRBV5-6 and TRBJ2-2, with 7 nucleotides matching TRBD1. With 0 bases clipped from V and 3 bases from J, the junction kept 5 bases outside the gene matches. The CDR3 sequence is 16 residues long. Germline V CDR1 and CDR2: SGHDT, YYEEEE. The CDR3 bases are TGTGCCAGCAGCTTGGTGGGACAGCTGTACACCGGGGAGCTGTTTTTT. Translating gives CASSLVGQLYTGELFF.

This clone was recorded only once. The rearrangement joins TRBV13 to TRBJ2-3, with D maybe TRBD2 (5 bases). Germline CDR1 and CDR2: PRHDT and FYEKMQ (reference sequence). This CDR3 spans 12 amino acids. V shed 3 bases and J shed 9 bases, with 10 bases lying between them. The CDR3 loop reads CASSLEPGTQYF. CDR3 bases: TGTGCCAGCAGCTTGGAGCCGGGGACGCAGTATTTT. Based on the CDR3 plus reference TRBV13 and TRBJ2-3, the full variable domain is AAGVIQSPRHLIKEKRETATLKCYPIPRHDTVYWYQQGPGQDPQFLISFYEKMQSDKGSIPDRFSAQQFSDYHSELNMSSLELGDSALYFCASSLEPGTQYFGPGTRLTVL.

This clone is a singleton in its sample. The V and J genes are TRBV9 and TRBJ2-1, with 15 bases that match TRBD2. V lost 4 bases to trimming and J lost 7 bases; unmatched junction nucleotides: 9. Germline lookup yields CDR1 SGDLS and CDR2 YYNGEE. There are 17 residues in the CDR3. The CDR3 DNA follows: TGTGCCAGCAGCTCTTCCTTCGGGACTAGCGGGGGGAATGAGCAGTTCTTC. It specifies CASSSSFGTSGGNEQFF.

The count of this clone is one. The chain links TRBV6-6 to TRBJ2-2; 11 nucleotides line up with TRBD1. The germline V gene has CDR1 MNHNY and CDR2 SVGAGI (reference sequence). The CDR3 is made up of 16 amino acids. After removal of 8 bases from V and 6 bases from J, the junction contained 11 bases not matched to a gene. The CDR3 reads CASYFGQGAMAGELFF. The CDR3 nucleotides read TGTGCCAGCTATTTCGGACAGGGGGCGATGGCCGGGGAGCTGTTTTTT.

The chain has TRBV11-2 and TRBJ2-7; 13 positions agree with TRBD2. Germline assignment: CDR1 SGHAT and CDR2 FQNNGV. With V trimmed by 1 base and J by 3 bases, 3 bases remained unmatched. There are 16 residues in the CDR3. The DNA for the CDR3 is TGTGCCAGCAGCTTAGCCGGGACTAGCGGGGTCTACGAGCAGTACTTC. Translating gives CASSLAGTSGVYEQYF.

The chain combines TRBV28 with TRBJ2-7; 7 nucleotides agree with TRBD1. Germline CDR1 and CDR2: MDHEN and SYDVKM. The CDR3 is made up of 15 amino acids. With 6 bases clipped from V and 3 bases from J, the junction kept 11 bases outside the gene matches. The CDR3 nucleotides are TGTGCCAGCAGCTCTACAGGGGCCCCTCTCTACGAGCAGTACTTC. Protein sequence: CASSSTGAPLYEQYF.